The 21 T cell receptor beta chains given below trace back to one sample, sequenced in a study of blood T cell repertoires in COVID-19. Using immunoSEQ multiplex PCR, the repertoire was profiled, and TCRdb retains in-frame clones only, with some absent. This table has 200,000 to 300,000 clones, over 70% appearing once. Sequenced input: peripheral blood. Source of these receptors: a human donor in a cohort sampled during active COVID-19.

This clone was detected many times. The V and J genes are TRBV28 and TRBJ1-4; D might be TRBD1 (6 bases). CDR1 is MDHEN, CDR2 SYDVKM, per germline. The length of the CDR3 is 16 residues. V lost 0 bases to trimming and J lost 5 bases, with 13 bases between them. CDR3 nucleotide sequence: TGTGCCAGCAGTTTATGGCGGGGGGCATCAAATGAAAAACTGTTTTTT. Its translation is CASSLWRGASNEKLFF.

The CDR3 is CASRMGAGQYF. CDR3 sequence (DNA): TGTGCCAGCAGAATGGGTGCAGGGCAGTATTTT. V and J are TRBV7-8 and TRBJ2-3; D call uncertain. V was cut by 6 bases and J by 11 bases, with 12 bases left in between. In germline, CDR1 is SGHVS, CDR2 FQNEAQ. This CDR3 has 11 amino acids.

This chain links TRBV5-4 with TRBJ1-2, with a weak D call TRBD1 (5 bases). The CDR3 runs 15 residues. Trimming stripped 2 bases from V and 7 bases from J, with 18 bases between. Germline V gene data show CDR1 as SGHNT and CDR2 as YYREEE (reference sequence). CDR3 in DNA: TGTGCCAGCAGCTTAAACGCGCGAACGGGGGGTGGCTACACCTTC. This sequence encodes CASSLNARTGGGYTF. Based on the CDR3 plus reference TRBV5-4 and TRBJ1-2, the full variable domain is ETGVTQSPTHLIKTRGQQVTLRCSSQSGHNTVSWYQQALGQGPQFIFQYYREEENGRGNFPPRFSGLQFPNYSSELNVNALELDDSALYLCASSLNARTGGGYTFGSGTRLTVV.

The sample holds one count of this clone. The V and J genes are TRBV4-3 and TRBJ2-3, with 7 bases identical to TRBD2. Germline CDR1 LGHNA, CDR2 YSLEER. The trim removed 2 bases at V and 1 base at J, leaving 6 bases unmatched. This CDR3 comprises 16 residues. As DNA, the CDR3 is TGCGCCAGCAGCCAACGACTAGCTCTCGGCACAGATACGCAGTATTTT. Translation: CASSQRLALGTDTQYF.

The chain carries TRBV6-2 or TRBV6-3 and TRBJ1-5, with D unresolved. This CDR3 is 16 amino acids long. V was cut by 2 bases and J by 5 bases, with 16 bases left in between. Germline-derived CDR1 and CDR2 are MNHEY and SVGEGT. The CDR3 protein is CASSYARRPLYQPQHF. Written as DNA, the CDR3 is TGTGCCAGCAGTTACGCGCGCAGGCCCCTTTATCAGCCCCAGCATTTT.

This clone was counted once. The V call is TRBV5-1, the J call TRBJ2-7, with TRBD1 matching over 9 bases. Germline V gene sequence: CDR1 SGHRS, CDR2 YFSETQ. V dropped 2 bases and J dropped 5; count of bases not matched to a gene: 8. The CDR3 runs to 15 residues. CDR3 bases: TGCGCCAGCAGCTTCGATGGGGACAGGGTTAACGAGCAGTACTTC. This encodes CASSFDGDRVNEQYF.

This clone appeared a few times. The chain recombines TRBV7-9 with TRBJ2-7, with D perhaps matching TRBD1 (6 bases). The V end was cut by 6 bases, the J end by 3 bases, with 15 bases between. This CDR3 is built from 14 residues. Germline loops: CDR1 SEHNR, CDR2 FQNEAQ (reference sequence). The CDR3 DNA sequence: TGTGCCAGCAGGACGACAGGACCCAACTACGAGCAGTACTTC. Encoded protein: CASRTTGPNYEQYF.

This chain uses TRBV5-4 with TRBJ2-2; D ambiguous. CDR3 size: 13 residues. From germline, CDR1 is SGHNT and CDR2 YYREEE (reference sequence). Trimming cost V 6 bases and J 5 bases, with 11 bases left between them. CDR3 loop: CASIILDTGELFF. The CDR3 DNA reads TGTGCCAGCATTATACTCGATACCGGGGAGCTGTTTTTT.

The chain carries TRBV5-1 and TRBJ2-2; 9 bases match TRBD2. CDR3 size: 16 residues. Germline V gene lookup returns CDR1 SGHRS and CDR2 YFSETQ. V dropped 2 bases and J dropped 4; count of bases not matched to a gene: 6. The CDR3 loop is CASSFSGGSATGELFF. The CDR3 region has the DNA TGCGCCAGCAGCTTCAGCGGGGGGTCTGCCACCGGGGAGCTGTTTTTT.

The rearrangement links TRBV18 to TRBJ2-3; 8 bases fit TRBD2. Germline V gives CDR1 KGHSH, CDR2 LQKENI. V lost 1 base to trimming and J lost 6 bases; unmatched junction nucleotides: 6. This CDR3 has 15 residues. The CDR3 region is CASSPLAGMSDTQYF. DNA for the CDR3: TGTGCCAGCTCACCACTAGCGGGGATGTCCGATACGCAGTATTTT.

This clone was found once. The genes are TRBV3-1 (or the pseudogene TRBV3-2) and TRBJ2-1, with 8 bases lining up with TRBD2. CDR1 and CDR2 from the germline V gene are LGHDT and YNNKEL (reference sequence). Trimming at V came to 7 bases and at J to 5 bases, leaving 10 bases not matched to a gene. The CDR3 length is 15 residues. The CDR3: CASNTGGAGNNEQFF. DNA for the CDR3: TGTGCCAGCAATACCGGGGGGGCTGGCAACAATGAGCAGTTCTTC.

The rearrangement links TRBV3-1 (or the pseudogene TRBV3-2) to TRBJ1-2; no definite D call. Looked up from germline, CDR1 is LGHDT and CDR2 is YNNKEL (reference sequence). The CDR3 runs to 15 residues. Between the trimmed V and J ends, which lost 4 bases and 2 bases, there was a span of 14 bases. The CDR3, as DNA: TGTGCCAGCAGCCCACGAGGTGTGAAAAACTATGGCTACACCTTC. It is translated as CASSPRGVKNYGYTF.

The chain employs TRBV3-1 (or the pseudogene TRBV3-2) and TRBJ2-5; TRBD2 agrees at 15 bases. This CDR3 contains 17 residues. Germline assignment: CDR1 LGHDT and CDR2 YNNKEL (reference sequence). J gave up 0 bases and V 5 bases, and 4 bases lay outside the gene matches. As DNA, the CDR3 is TGTGCCAGCAGCGGACTAGCGGGAGGGATCTACCAAGAGACCCAGTACTTC. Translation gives CASSGLAGGIYQETQYF.

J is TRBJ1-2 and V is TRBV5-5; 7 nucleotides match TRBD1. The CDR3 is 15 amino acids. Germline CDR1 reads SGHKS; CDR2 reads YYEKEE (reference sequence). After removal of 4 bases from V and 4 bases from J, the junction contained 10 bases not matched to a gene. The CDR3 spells CASSLPGQKIYGYTF. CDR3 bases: TGTGCCAGCAGCCTCCCGGGACAGAAGATCTATGGCTACACCTTC.

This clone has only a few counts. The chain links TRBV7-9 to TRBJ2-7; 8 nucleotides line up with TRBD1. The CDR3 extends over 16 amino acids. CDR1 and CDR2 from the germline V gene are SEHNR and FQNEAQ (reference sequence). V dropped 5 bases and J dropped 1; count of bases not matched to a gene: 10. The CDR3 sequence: CASSQYQGQVSYEQYF. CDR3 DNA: TGTGCCAGCAGCCAGTACCAGGGACAGGTTTCCTACGAGCAGTACTTC.

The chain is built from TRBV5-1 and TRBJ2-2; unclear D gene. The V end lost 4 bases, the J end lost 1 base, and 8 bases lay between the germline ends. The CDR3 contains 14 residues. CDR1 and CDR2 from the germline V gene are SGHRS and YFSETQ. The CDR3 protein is CASSPRQNTGELFF. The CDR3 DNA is TGCGCCAGCAGCCCCCGACAGAACACCGGGGAGCTGTTTTTT.

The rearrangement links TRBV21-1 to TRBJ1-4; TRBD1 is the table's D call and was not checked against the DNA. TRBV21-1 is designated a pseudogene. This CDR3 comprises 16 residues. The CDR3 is CASSTDPDRVDEKLFF. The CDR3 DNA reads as TGTGCCAGCAGCACGGACCCGGACAGGGTTGATGAAAAACTGTTTTTT.

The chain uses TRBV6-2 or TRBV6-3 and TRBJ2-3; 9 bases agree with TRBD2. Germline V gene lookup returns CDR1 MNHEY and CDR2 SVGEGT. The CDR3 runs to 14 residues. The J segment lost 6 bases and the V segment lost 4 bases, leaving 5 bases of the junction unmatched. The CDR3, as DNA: TGTGCCAGCAGTTGGGGACTAGCTGGGGATACGCAGTATTTT. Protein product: CASSWGLAGDTQYF.

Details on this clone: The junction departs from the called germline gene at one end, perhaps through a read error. The CDR3 DNA reads as TGCAGCGCTAGTAAACTAGCGGGACGGTATGAGCAGTTCTTC. Its protein is CSASKLAGRYEQFF. The chain links TRBV20-1 to TRBJ2-1; 10 nucleotides line up with TRBD2. The CDR3 runs to 14 residues. Germline CDR1 DFQATT, CDR2 SNEGSKA (reference sequence).

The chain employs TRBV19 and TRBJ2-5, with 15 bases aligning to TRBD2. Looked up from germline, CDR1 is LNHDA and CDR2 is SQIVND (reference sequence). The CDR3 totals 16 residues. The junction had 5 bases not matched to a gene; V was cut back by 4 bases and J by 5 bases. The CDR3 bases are TGTGCCAGTAGTACCGGGACTAGCGGGGGGCGGGAGACCCAGTACTTC. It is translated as CASSTGTSGGRETQYF.

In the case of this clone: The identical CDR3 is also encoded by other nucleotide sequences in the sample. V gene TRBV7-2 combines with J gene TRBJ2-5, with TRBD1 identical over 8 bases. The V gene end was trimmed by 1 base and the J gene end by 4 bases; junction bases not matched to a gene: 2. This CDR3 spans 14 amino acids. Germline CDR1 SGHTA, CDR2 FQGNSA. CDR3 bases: TGTGCCAGCAGCTTAGGAACAGGGGGAGAGACCCAGTACTTC. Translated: CASSLGTGGETQYF.